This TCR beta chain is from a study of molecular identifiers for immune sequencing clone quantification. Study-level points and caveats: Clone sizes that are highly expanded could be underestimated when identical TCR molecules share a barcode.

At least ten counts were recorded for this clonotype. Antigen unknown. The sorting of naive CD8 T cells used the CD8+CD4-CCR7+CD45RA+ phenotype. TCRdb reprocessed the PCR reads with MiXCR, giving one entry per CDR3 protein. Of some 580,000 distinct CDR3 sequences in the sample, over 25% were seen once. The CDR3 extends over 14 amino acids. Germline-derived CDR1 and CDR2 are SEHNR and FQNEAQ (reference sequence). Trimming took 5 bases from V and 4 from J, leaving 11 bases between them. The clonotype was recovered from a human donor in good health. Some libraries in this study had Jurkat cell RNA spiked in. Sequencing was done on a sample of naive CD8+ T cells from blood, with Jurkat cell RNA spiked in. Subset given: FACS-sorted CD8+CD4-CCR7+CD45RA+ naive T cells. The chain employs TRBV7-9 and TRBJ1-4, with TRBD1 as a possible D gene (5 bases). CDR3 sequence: CASSRKDSNEKLFF. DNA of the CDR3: TGTGCCAGCAGCCGAAAAGACAGTAATGAAAAACTGTTTTTT.